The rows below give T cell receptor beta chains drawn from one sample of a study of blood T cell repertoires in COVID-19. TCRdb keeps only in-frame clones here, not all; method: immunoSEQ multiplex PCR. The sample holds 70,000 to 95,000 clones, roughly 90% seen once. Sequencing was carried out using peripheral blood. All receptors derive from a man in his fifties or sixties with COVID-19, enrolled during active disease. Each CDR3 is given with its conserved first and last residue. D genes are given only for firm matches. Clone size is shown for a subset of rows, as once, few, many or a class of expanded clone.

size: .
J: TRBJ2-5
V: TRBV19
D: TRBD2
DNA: TGTGCCAGTAGTTGGACTAGCGACCAAGAGACCCAGTACTTC
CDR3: CASSWTSDQETQYF

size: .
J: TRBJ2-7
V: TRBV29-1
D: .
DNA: TGCAGCGTTGAAAGCGCTGATTACGATTGGCAGTACTTC
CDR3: CSVESADYDWQYF

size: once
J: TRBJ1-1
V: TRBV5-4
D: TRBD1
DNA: TGTGCCAGCAGCCTCCCAGGGGGAGGTCACACTGAAGCTTTCTTT
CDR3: CASSLPGGGHTEAFF

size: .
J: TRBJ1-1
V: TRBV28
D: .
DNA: TGTGCCAGCAGTTCTCACAGGGTGGGCACTGAAGCTTTCTTT
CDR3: CASSSHRVGTEAFF

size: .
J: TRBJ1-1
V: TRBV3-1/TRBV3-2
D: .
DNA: TGTGCCAGCAGCGTCCGGGACATCACTGAAGCTTTCTTT
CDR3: CASSVRDITEAFF

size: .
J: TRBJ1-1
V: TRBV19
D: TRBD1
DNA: TGTGCCAGTAGGGACGGACAGGGGAGGACTGAAGCTTTCTTT
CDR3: CASRDGQGRTEAFF

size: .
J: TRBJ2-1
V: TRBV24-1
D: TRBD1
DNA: TGTGCCACCAGTGATTCGACAGGGCCCTACAATGAGCAGTTCTTC
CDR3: CATSDSTGPYNEQFF

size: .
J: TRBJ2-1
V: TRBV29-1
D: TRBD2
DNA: TGCAGCGTTGGCGGACTAGCGGGAGTAGTTGAGCAGTTCTTC
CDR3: CSVGGLAGVVEQFF

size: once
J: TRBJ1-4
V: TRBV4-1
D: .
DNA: TGCGCCAGCAGCCAACTCCCCGGGAAACGAACTAATGAAAAACTGTTTTTT
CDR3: CASSQLPGKRTNEKLFF

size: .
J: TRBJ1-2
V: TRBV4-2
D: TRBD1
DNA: TGTGCCAGCAGCCAAGATCAAGGGGGCGTCTATGGCTACACCTTC
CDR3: CASSQDQGGVYGYTF

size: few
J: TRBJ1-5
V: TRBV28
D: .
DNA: TGTGCCAGCAGCCGCCAGGAGGGTGGCAATCAGCCCCAGCATTTT
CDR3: CASSRQEGGNQPQHF

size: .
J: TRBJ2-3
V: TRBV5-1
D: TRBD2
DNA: TGCGCCAGCAGCTCCGGGTTAGCGGGAGGGCTGAGCACAGATACGCAGTATTTT
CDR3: CASSSGLAGGLSTDTQYF

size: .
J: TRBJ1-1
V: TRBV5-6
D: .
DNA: TGTGCCAGCAGCTGGACAGTGAACACTGAAGCTTTCTTT
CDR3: CASSWTVNTEAFF

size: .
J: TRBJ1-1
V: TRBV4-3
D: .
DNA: TGCGCCAGCAGCCAAGAGCCCCAAGGGGGCACTGAAGCTTTCTTT
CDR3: CASSQEPQGGTEAFF

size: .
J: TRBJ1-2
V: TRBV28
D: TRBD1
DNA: TGTGCCAGCAGTTTATGGGGACAGGGAGGAGGCTACACCTTC
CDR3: CASSLWGQGGGYTF

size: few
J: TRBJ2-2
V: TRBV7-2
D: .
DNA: TGTGCCAGCAGCCTAAAGACCGGGGAGCTGTTTTTT
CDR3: CASSLKTGELFF

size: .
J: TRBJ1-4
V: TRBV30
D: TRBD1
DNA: TGTGCCTGGAGTGTCGGACAGGCGGCGAATGAAAAACTGTTTTTT
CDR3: CAWSVGQAANEKLFF

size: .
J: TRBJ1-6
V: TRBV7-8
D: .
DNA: TGTGCCAGCAGCTCGGGACTTATGGATTCACCCCTCCACTTT
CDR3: CASSSGLMDSPLHF

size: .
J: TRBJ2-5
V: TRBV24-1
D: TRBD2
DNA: TGTGCCACCAGTGACTGGACTAGCGGGAGTCAAGAGACCCAGTACTTC
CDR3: CATSDWTSGSQETQYF

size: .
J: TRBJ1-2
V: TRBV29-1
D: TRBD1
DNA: TGCAGCGCCAAGGGACAGAAATATGGCTACACCTTC
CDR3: CSAKGQKYGYTF

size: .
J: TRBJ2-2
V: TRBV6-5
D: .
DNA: TGTGCCAGCAGACCGACATCTCCCCACGGGGAGCTGTTTTTT
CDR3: CASRPTSPHGELFF

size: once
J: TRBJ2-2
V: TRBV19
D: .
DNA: TGTGCCAGTAGTATTACAGGAACTACCCACACCGGGGAGCTGTTTTTT
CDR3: CASSITGTTHTGELFF

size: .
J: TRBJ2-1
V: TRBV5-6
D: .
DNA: TGTGCCAGCAGATTGGGGGGGGGCCCCTTAAATGAGCAGTTCTTC
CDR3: CASRLGGGPLNEQFF

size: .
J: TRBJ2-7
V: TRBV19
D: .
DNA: TGTGCCAGTAGTATAGCTGGGACAAACGAGCAGTACTTC
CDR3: CASSIAGTNEQYF

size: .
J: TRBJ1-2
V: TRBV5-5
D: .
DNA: TGTGCCAGCAGCTTGGTTTCGGAGCTAAGCTATGGCTACACCTTC
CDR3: CASSLVSELSYGYTF

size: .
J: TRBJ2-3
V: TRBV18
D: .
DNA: TGTGCCAGCTCAACCCGGACAGCGGGCACAGATACGCAGTATTTT
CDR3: CASSTRTAGTDTQYF

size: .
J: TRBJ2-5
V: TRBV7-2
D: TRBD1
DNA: TGTGCCAGCAGCCGGGACAGTAAACAAGAGACCCAGTACTTC
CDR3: CASSRDSKQETQYF

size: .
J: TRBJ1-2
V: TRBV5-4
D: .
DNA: TGTGCCAGCAGCTTACAGGGTACTAACTATGGCTACACCTTC
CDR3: CASSLQGTNYGYTF

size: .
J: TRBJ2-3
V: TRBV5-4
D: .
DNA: TGTGCCGTTAGGAGGGTAGGCACAGATACGCAGTATTTT
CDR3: CAVRRVGTDTQYF

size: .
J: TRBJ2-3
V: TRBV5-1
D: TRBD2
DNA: TGCGCCAGCAGCCCGGGACTAGCGGGAGGCCTTGTATCAGATACGCAGTATTTT
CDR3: CASSPGLAGGLVSDTQYF

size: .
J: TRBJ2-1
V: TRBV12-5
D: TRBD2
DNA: TGTGCTAGTGGAGCGGGAGGCCCTGGGAATGAGCAGTTCTTC
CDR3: CASGAGGPGNEQFF

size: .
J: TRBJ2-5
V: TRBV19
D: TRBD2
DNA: TGTGCCAGTACTCCCACCGGGACTAGTATAGAGACCCAGTACTTC
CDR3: CASTPTGTSIETQYF

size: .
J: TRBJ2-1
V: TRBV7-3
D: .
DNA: TGTGCCAGCAGCTTAGGGACTCCCCGCAACAATGAGCAGTTCTTC
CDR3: CASSLGTPRNNEQFF

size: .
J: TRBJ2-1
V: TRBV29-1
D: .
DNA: TGCAGCGTTGAGGCGAGGGTAAATGAGCAGTTCTTC
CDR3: CSVEARVNEQFF

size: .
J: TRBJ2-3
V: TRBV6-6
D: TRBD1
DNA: TGTGCCAGCTCAGACAGGGGAGAGACAGATACGCAGTATTTT
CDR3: CASSDRGETDTQYF

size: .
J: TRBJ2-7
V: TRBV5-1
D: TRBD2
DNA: TGCGCCAGCAGCGCAGCGGGAGGGCCAGGGGAGCAGTACTTC
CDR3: CASSAAGGPGEQYF

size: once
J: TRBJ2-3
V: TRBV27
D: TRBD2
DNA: TGTGCCAGCAGAATCCGGGCTAGCGGGACTAGCACAGATACGCAGTATTTT
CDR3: CASRIRASGTSTDTQYF

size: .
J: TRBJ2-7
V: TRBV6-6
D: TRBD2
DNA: TGTGCCAGCAGCTTAGCGGGCCCTCCCTACGAGCAGTACTTC
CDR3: CASSLAGPPYEQYF

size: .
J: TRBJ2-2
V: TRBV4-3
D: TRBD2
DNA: TGCGCCAGCAGCCGATCTAGCGGGAGGGTAGACACCGGGGAGCTGTTTTTT
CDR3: CASSRSSGRVDTGELFF

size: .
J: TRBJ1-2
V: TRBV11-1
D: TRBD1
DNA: TGTGCCAGCAGCTTAGCGCGGACAGGGTCGGGCTACACCTTC
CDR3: CASSLARTGSGYTF

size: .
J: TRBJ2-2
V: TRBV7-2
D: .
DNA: TGTGCCAGCAGCTTAGCCGGTCTCACCGGGGAGCTGTTTTTT
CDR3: CASSLAGLTGELFF